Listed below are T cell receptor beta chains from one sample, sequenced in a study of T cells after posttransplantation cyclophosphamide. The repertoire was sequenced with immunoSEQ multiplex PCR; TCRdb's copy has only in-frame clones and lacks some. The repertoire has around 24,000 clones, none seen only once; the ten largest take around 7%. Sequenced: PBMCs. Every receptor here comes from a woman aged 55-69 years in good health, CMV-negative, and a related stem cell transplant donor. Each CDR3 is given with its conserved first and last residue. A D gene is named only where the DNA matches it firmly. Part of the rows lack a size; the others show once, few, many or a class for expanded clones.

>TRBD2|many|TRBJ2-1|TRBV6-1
CASSELTSGRNEQFF
TGTGCCAGCAGTGAACTGACTAGCGGGAGAAATGAGCAGTTCTTC
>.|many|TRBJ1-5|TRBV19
CASSIEGRVWQPQHF
TGTGCCAGTAGTATAGAAGGGAGGGTTTGGCAGCCCCAGCATTTT
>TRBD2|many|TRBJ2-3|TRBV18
CASSLAGDSDTQYF
TGTGCCAGCTCACTAGCGGGAGACTCAGATACGCAGTATTTT
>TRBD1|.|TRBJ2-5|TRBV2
CAITNRGYNF
TGTGCCATCACCAACAGGGGGTATAACTTC
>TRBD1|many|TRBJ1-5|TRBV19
CASNPTGSQPQHF
TGTGCCAGTAACCCGACAGGGAGTCAGCCCCAGCATTTT
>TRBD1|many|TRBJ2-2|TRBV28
CASSLVGQGVTGELFF
TGTGCCAGCAGTTTAGTGGGACAGGGGGTCACCGGGGAGCTGTTTTTT
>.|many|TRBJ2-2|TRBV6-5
CASSSNTGELFF
TGTGCCAGCAGCTCCAACACCGGGGAGCTGTTTTTT
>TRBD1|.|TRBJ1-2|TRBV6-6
CASSYSDRGYGYTF
TGTGCCAGCAGTTACTCTGACAGGGGGTATGGCTACACCTTC
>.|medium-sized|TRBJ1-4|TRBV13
CASKLRPFRKLFF
TGTGCCAGCAAGCTCCGTCCTTTTCGAAAACTGTTTTTT
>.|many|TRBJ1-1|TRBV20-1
CSAELNTEAFF
TGCAGTGCAGAGCTGAACACTGAAGCTTTCTTT
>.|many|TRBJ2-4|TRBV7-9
CASSLAQSSKNIQYF
TGTGCCAGCAGCTTAGCCCAAAGTAGCAAAAACATTCAGTACTTC
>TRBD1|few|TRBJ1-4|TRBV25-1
CASRRTGVGEKLFF
TGTGCCAGCAGACGGACAGGGGTTGGTGAAAAACTGTTTTTT
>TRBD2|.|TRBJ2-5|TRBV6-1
CASSEATSGGPGYF
TGTGCCAGCAGTGAAGCGACTAGCGGAGGGCCCGGGTACTTC
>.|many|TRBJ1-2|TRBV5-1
CASSLGQAANYGYTF
TGCGCCAGCAGCTTGGGTCAGGCCGCTAACTATGGCTACACCTTC
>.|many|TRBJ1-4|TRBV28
CASSTGLATNEKLFF
TGTGCCAGCAGTACAGGGCTAGCAACTAATGAAAAACTGTTTTTT
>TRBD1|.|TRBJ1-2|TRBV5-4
CASSLGDRGRSNYGYTF
TGTGCCAGCAGCTTGGGGGACAGGGGGCGGTCTAACTATGGCTACACCTTC
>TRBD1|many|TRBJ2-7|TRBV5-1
CASRGDRGEQYF
TGCGCCAGCAGGGGGGACAGGGGCGAGCAGTACTTC
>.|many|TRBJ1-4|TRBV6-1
CASSDRGMNGGKLFF
TGTGCCAGCAGTGATCGGGGGATGAATGGGGGAAAACTGTTTTTT
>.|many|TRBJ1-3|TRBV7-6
CASSTPSEATGNTIYF
TGTGCCAGCAGCACACCGAGTGAGGCGACTGGAAACACCATATATTTT
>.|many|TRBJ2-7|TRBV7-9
CASSLVGGDYQAYEQYF
TGTGCCAGCAGCTTAGTAGGGGGGGACTACCAGGCCTACGAGCAGTACTTC
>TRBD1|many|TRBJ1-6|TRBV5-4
CASSWGPGTEWRSPLHF
TGTGCCAGCAGCTGGGGACCCGGGACAGAGTGGCGTTCACCCCTCCACTTT
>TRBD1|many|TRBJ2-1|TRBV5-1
CASSRPGQGGGDEQFF
TGCGCCAGCAGCCGACCGGGACAGGGGGGAGGCGATGAGCAGTTCTTC
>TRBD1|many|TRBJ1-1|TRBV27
CASSRAGGLNTEAFF
TGTGCCAGCAGTCGGGCAGGGGGGCTGAACACTGAAGCTTTCTTT
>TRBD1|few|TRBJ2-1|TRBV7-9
CASRPDRVGEQFF
TGTGCCAGCAGGCCGGACAGGGTGGGTGAGCAGTTCTTC
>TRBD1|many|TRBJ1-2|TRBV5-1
CASSLGDRRDNYGYTF
TGCGCCAGCAGCTTGGGGGACAGGCGTGATAACTATGGCTACACCTTC
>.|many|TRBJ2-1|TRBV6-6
CASSYGVATGEQFF
TGTGCCAGCAGTTACGGGGTCGCTACAGGTGAGCAGTTCTTC
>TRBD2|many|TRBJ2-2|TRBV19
CASTRSGGRDTGELFF
TGTGCCAGTACCCGATCGGGAGGCAGGGATACCGGGGAGCTGTTTTTT
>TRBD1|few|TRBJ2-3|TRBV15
CATSRPGQGADTQYF
TGTGCCACCAGCAGACCGGGACAGGGGGCAGATACGCAGTATTTT
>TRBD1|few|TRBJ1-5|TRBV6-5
CASRRTGGFNQPQHF
TGTGCCAGCAGACGTACAGGGGGCTTCAATCAGCCCCAGCATTTT
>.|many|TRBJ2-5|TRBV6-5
CASRAGRAETQYF
TGTGCCAGCAGGGCGGGTCGCGCAGAGACCCAGTACTTC
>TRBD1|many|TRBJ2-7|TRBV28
CASSSGTGAYEQYF
TGTGCCAGCAGTTCCGGGACAGGAGCCTACGAGCAGTACTTC
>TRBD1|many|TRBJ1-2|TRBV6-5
CASRQGKGGYTF
TGTGCCAGCAGACAGGGGAAAGGTGGCTACACCTTC
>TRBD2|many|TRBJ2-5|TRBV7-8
CASSTSGSETQYF
TGTGCCAGCAGCACTAGCGGGAGTGAGACCCAGTACTTC
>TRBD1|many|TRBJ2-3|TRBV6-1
CASSPTGASTDTQYF
TGTGCCAGCAGTCCGACAGGGGCTAGCACAGATACGCAGTATTTT
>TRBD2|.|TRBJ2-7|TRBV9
CASSPRLADSYEQYF
TGTGCCAGCAGCCCCCGACTAGCGGATTCCTACGAGCAGTACTTC
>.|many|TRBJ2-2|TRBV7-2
CASSLEGSDTGELFF
TGTGCCAGCAGCTTGGAGGGGAGTGACACCGGGGAGCTGTTTTTT
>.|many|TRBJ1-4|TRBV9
CASSVVGIPPNEKLFF
TGTGCCAGCAGCGTAGTCGGGATACCACCTAATGAAAAACTGTTTTTT
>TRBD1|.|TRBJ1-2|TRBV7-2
CASSERTGGNYGYTF
TGTGCCAGCAGCGAACGGACAGGGGGTAACTATGGCTACACCTTC
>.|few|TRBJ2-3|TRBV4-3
CASSQEPRTVSDTQYF
TGCGCCAGCAGCCAAGAACCCCGGACAGTGTCTGATACGCAGTATTTT
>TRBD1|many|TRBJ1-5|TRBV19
CASRLRDSNNQPQHF
TGTGCCAGTAGGCTCCGGGACAGCAACAATCAGCCCCAGCATTTT
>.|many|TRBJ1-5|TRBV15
CATSRDRGGLKPQHF
TGTGCCACCAGCAGAGATAGGGGAGGGTTAAAGCCCCAGCATTTT